The 32 T cell receptor beta chains listed next were all sequenced from one sample in a study of cytomegalovirus exposure and HLA in healthy donors. TCRdb's copy holds only in-frame clones and misses some; the assay was immunoSEQ multiplex PCR. The sample holds nearly 80,000 clones; roughly 93% are singletons and the top ten take approximately 3.8%. Sequencing was carried out using PBMCs. These receptors were taken from a woman aged 30 to 39 in good health and CMV-seronegative.

The V gene is TRBV18, the J gene TRBJ1-4; TRBD1 is a possible D gene (6 bases). CDR1 is KGHSH and CDR2 is LQKENI in the germline V gene. The CDR3 runs 12 residues. The ends were cut back, 3 bases at V and 11 bases at J, with 10 bases in the middle. The DNA of the CDR3 is TGTGCCAGCTCACCTCAGGGGAGCAAACTGTTTTTT. This gives the protein CASSPQGSKLFF.

This chain joins TRBV7-8 and TRBJ1-1; TRBD1 matches at 8 bases. Germline trimming cut 7 bases from V and 3 bases from J; bases unmatched to any gene: 7. The CDR3 runs 14 residues. CDR1 is SGHVS, CDR2 FQNEAQ, per germline. The CDR3 region is CASMIQGGDTEAFF. CDR3 sequence (DNA): TGTGCCAGCATGATACAGGGGGGTGACACTGAAGCTTTCTTT. The full variable domain, rest sourced from reference TRBV7-8 and TRBJ1-1, is GAGVSQSPRYKVAKRGQDVALRCDPISGHVSLFWYQQALGQGPEFLTYFQNEAQLDKSGLPSDRFFAERPEGSVSTLKIQRTQQEDSAVYLCASMIQGGDTEAFFGQGTRLTVV.

This clone was found once. In DNA, the CDR3 is TGTGCCAGCAGCCAAAGACTAGCGGGGGGTTACGAGCAGTACTTC. It translates to CASSQRLAGGYEQYF. This chain connects TRBV14 to TRBJ2-7; 13 nucleotides agree with TRBD2. The germline V gene has CDR1 SGHDN and CDR2 FVKESK. Losses at the gene ends were 2 bases for V and 4 bases for J; bases not matched to a gene: 2. This CDR3 comprises 15 residues.

This chain joins TRBV7-9 and TRBJ1-2; 8 positions match TRBD1. The V segment lost 4 bases and the J segment 2 bases; nucleotides outside the gene matches: 3. Germline V gene data show CDR1 as SEHNR and CDR2 as FQNEAQ (reference sequence). This CDR3 spans 14 amino acids. In DNA, the CDR3 is TGTGCCAGCAGCTGGACAGGGCCCAACTATGGCTACACCTTC. Protein product: CASSWTGPNYGYTF.

This rearrangement joins TRBV5-6 to TRBJ1-4, with TRBD1 identical over 9 bases. CDR3 length: 17 amino acids. The V gene's germline CDR1 is SGHDT and CDR2 YYEEEE. V lost 0 bases and J lost 0; bases outside the gene matches: 3. The CDR3 is CASSLGTGAATNEKLFF. The DNA for the CDR3 is TGTGCCAGCAGCTTGGGGACAGGGGCCGCAACTAATGAAAAACTGTTTTTT.

As DNA, the CDR3 is TGTGCCAGGGGGCAGCGACAGGGGCGTGGGTACGGCTACACCTTC. It specifies CARGQRQGRGYGYTF. The chain has TRBV19 and TRBJ1-2; 8 bases match TRBD1. Germline V lookup: CDR1 LNHDA, CDR2 SQIVND (reference sequence). V was clipped by 9 bases and J by 8 bases; unmatched bases: 17. The CDR3 length is 15 residues.

The chain uses TRBV28 and TRBJ1-1, with 10 bases identical to TRBD1. The CDR3 spans 15 residues. Trimming cost V 2 bases and J 5 bases; bases outside gene matches: 5. Per the germline V gene, CDR1 is MDHEN and CDR2 is SYDVKM. This CDR3 is CASSLPTGGRTEAFF. The DNA for the CDR3 is TGTGCCAGCAGTTTACCGACAGGGGGCAGGACTGAAGCTTTCTTT.

V is TRBV7-9 and J is TRBJ1-4; 8 bases fit TRBD1. The CDR3 length is 15 residues. V dropped 2 bases and J dropped 7; count of bases not matched to a gene: 6. Per the germline V gene, CDR1 is SEHNR and CDR2 is FQNEAQ (reference sequence). For the CDR3, the DNA is TGTGCCAGCAGCTTACCGGGACAGGTCGGTGAAAAACTGTTTTTT. Translation: CASSLPGQVGEKLFF.

This chain joins TRBV11-2 and TRBJ2-1; 11 nucleotides align to TRBD2. After removal of 4 bases from V and 0 bases from J, the junction contained 8 bases not matched to a gene. CDR1 is SGHAT, CDR2 FQNNGV, per germline. The CDR3 is 18 residues long. In DNA form, the CDR3 reads TGTGCCAGCAGCTCGGGACTAGCGGAAAGCCGCTCCTACAATGAGCAGTTCTTC. Translation: CASSSGLAESRSYNEQFF.

This chain connects TRBV4-2 to TRBJ1-3; D not certain. The V gene lost 4 bases and the J gene lost 2 bases, with 6 bases spanning the gap. CDR1 is LGHNA, CDR2 YNFKEQ, per germline. The CDR3 consists of 13 residues. For the CDR3, the DNA is TGTGCCAGCAGCCCCTCCCCTGGAAACACCATATATTTT. Protein product: CASSPSPGNTIYF.

This chain joins TRBV7-8 and TRBJ2-1; D unresolved. CDR1 is SGHVS and CDR2 is FQNEAQ in the germline V gene. The CDR3 is 14 amino acids. V was pared by 1 base and J by 2 bases, with 6 bases between. CDR3 residues: CASSLGVTYNEQFF. The CDR3 DNA reads as TGTGCCAGCAGCTTAGGTGTCACCTACAATGAGCAGTTCTTC.

The chain recombines TRBV19 with TRBJ2-2, with 8 bases that match TRBD2. J gave up 7 bases and V 3 bases, and 10 bases lay outside the gene matches. The germline gives CDR1 LNHDA, CDR2 SQIVND (reference sequence). The CDR3 is 16 amino acids. This CDR3 reads CASSIRRAGEGGELFF. CDR3 DNA sequence: TGTGCCAGTAGTATCCGGAGAGCGGGAGAAGGCGGGGAGCTGTTTTTT.

This chain uses TRBV6-6 with TRBJ1-6, with D uncertain. The ends were cut back, 6 bases at V and 4 bases at J, with 10 bases in the middle. CDR1 is MNHNY and CDR2 is SVGAGI in the germline V gene (reference sequence). The CDR3 length is 14 residues. The CDR3 DNA follows: TGTGCCAGCAGGCAGAGCGGATATAATTCACCCCTCCACTTT. It is translated as CASRQSGYNSPLHF.

This clone has more than one count but fewer than ten. The chain has TRBV2 and TRBJ2-7; 7 bases fit TRBD1. CDR3 size: 15 residues. The V gene's germline CDR1 is SNHLY and CDR2 FYNNEI. The junction had 12 bases not matched to a gene; V was cut back by 10 bases and J by 0 bases. The chain's CDR3 is CATIPRDSSSYEQYF. For the CDR3, the DNA is TGTGCCACCATACCCCGGGACAGCAGCTCCTACGAGCAGTACTTC. Combining the CDR3 with reference TRBV2 and TRBJ2-7 gives the whole variable domain EPEVTQTPSHQVTQMGQEVILRCVPISNHLYFYWYRQILGQKVEFLVSFYNNEISEKSEIFDDQFSVERPDGSNFTLKIRSTKLEDSAMYFCATIPRDSSSYEQYFGPGTRLTVT.

The rearrangement uses TRBV6-1 and TRBJ1-5; tentatively, D is TRBD1 (5 bases). The CDR3 loop spans 14 amino acids. Germline V gives CDR1 MNHNS, CDR2 SASEGT. With 1 base removed from V and 4 bases from J, the gap between germline ends came to 8 bases. Here the CDR3 reads CASSEVPGNQPQHF. CDR3 nucleotide sequence: TGTGCCAGCAGTGAAGTTCCAGGGAATCAGCCCCAGCATTTT.

The chain joins TRBV7-9 to TRBJ1-2, with 8 bases identical to TRBD1. The CDR3 covers 14 residues. CDR1 and CDR2 (germline): SEHNR, FQNEAQ (reference sequence). The junction had 7 bases not matched to a gene; V was cut back by 5 bases and J by 5 bases. The CDR3 DNA reads as TGTGCCAGCAGCCTGACAGGGGACCGATATGGCTACACCTTC. Translating gives CASSLTGDRYGYTF.

The rearrangement links TRBV6-6 to TRBJ1-5; no reliable D call. The germline CDR1 and CDR2 sequences are MNHNY and SVGAGI (reference sequence). The CDR3 has 14 amino acids. Trimming took 6 bases from V and 4 from J, leaving 13 bases between them. The CDR3 protein is CASRAGGLNQPQHF. CDR3 in DNA: TGTGCCAGCAGAGCCGGAGGCCTTAATCAGCCCCAGCATTTT.

This chain links TRBV4-1 with TRBJ2-1; weak D call: TRBD2 (6 bases). Germline loops: CDR1 MGHRA, CDR2 YSYEKL. This CDR3 comprises 18 residues. Trimming removed 1 base at V and 3 bases at J, with 19 bases between. The chain's CDR3 is CASSQGWGGAGIYNEQFF. In DNA form, the CDR3 reads TGCGCCAGCAGCCAAGGGTGGGGCGGGGCGGGGATCTACAATGAGCAGTTCTTC.

The V gene is TRBV28, the J gene TRBJ2-1; tentatively, D is TRBD2 (7 bases). Germline V CDR1 and CDR2: MDHEN, SYDVKM. The V gene lost 7 bases and the J gene lost 1 base, with 14 bases spanning the gap. This CDR3 is built from 15 residues. CDR3 protein: CASTWGGPSYNEQFF. In nucleotides, the CDR3 is TGTGCCAGCACCTGGGGGGGGCCTTCCTACAATGAGCAGTTCTTC.

The chain links TRBV7-9 to TRBJ2-7; possible D gene TRBD2, 5 bases. Trimming stripped 0 bases from V and 7 bases from J, with 10 bases between. The CDR3 has 13 residues. The germline V gene has CDR1 SEHNR and CDR2 FQNEAQ (reference sequence). CDR3 in DNA: TGTGCCAGCAGCTTAGCGTCGACGGGGGAGCAGTACTTC. Translation: CASSLASTGEQYF.

This chain joins TRBV9 and TRBJ2-7; the D gene is possibly TRBD2 (6 bases). V gave up 0 bases and J gave up 4 bases, with 14 bases separating them. The CDR3 has 15 amino acids. The V gene's germline CDR1 is SGDLS and CDR2 YYNGEE. The CDR3 region has the DNA TGTGCCAGCAGCGTAGGCGGGGAGAGAGGGTACGAGCAGTACTTC. It is translated as CASSVGGERGYEQYF.

CDR3 in DNA: TGTGCCAGCAGCTCCCCGGGGGGACTAGGGGAATCCTACGAGCAGTACTTC. It translates to CASSSPGGLGESYEQYF. The V and J genes are TRBV13 and TRBJ2-7; TRBD2 matches at 8 bases. The length of the CDR3 is 17 residues. V was pared by 4 bases and J by 1 base, with 12 bases of the junction left unmatched. Looked up from germline, CDR1 is PRHDT and CDR2 is FYEKMQ (reference sequence).

J is TRBJ1-4 and V is TRBV5-6, with 9 bases aligning to TRBD1. This CDR3 spans 17 amino acids. V gave up 4 bases and J gave up 6 bases; unmatched junction bases: 13. Per the germline V gene, CDR1 is SGHDT and CDR2 is YYEEEE. CDR3 in DNA: TGTGCCAGCAGCATGGCCGGGACAGGGCTTTTCGATGAAAAACTGTTTTTT. It translates to CASSMAGTGLFDEKLFF.

This chain connects TRBV10-3 to TRBJ2-2; 9 bases agree with TRBD2. J lost 0 bases, V lost 7 bases, and 18 bases had no gene match. The germline CDR1 and CDR2 sequences are ENHRY and SYGVKD. This CDR3 has 20 residues. The CDR3 protein is CAITPGSGRKGGTNTGELFF. The CDR3 DNA sequence: TGTGCCATCACCCCTGGGAGCGGGAGGAAGGGAGGGACGAACACCGGGGAGCTGTTTTTT.

This chain uses TRBV7-2 with TRBJ2-2, with TRBD1 matching over 7 bases. J was trimmed by 6 bases and V by 5 bases; bases with no gene match: 21. The CDR3 has 19 amino acids. Germline V lookup: CDR1 SGHTA, CDR2 FQGNSA. The CDR3: CASSKEGTGVIGWAGELFF. The CDR3 bases are TGTGCCAGCAGCAAAGAGGGTACAGGGGTAATAGGATGGGCCGGGGAGCTGTTTTTT.

The rearrangement links TRBV28 to TRBJ1-5; 7 positions match TRBD1. There are 14 residues in the CDR3. Germline loops: CDR1 MDHEN, CDR2 SYDVKM. V gave up 8 bases and J gave up 5 bases; unmatched junction bases: 9. The CDR3 DNA sequence: TGTGCCAGCTTTCCGCGGGACAGCTATCAGCCCCAGCATTTT. Its translation is CASFPRDSYQPQHF.

The chain has TRBV9 and TRBJ2-3, with D possibly matching TRBD2 (7 bases). CDR3 length: 17 residues. With 4 bases removed from V and 3 bases from J, the gap between germline ends came to 21 bases. Germline assignment: CDR1 SGDLS and CDR2 YYNGEE. This chain's CDR3 is CASSPRWVGGPTDTQYF. In DNA form, the CDR3 reads TGTGCCAGCAGCCCCCGGTGGGTGGGGGGGCCAACAGATACGCAGTATTTT.

This chain links TRBV27 with TRBJ2-7; D is uncertain. Germline assignment: CDR1 MNHEY and CDR2 SMNVEV (reference sequence). The CDR3 has 13 residues. The V gene lost 4 bases and the J gene lost 0 bases, with 7 bases spanning the gap. The CDR3 is CASSSTSSYEQYF. In DNA form, the CDR3 reads TGTGCCAGCAGTTCAACCAGCTCCTACGAGCAGTACTTC.

The CDR3 sequence is CASRGDGTGASNYGYTF. Here the CDR3 DNA reads TGTGCCAGCAGGGGAGACGGGACAGGGGCCAGCAACTATGGCTACACCTTC. J is TRBJ1-2 and V is TRBV2; 10 positions match TRBD1. Germline V gene data show CDR1 as SNHLY and CDR2 as FYNNEI. CDR3 length equals 17 residues. The junction had 12 bases not matched to a gene; V was cut back by 6 bases and J by 2 bases.

This clone has more than one count but fewer than ten. V gene TRBV2 combines with J gene TRBJ2-1, with D possibly TRBD2 on 6 matching bases. Germline V gene data show CDR1 as SNHLY and CDR2 as FYNNEI. The CDR3 extends over 14 amino acids. V lost 7 bases and J lost 4, with 14 bases in between. The CDR3 DNA reads TGTGCCAGCATTGAGGCTAGCGTATACAATGAGCAGTTCTTC. Translated, it gives CASIEASVYNEQFF.

The V call is TRBV4-1, the J call TRBJ2-1; 9 bases agree with TRBD2. In germline, CDR1 is MGHRA, CDR2 YSYEKL. This CDR3 region has 19 residues. V gave up 0 bases and J gave up 2 bases; unmatched junction bases: 11. For the CDR3, the DNA is TGCGCCAGCAGCCAAGAGACTAGCGGTCCCCTCCTGACCTACAATGAGCAGTTCTTC. It specifies CASSQETSGPLLTYNEQFF.

The chain is built from TRBV7-9 and TRBJ1-5; D is unclear. Germline loops: CDR1 SEHNR, CDR2 FQNEAQ (reference sequence). The V gene lost 3 bases and the J gene lost 0 bases, with 6 bases spanning the gap. This CDR3 contains 14 residues. The CDR3 bases are TGTGCCAGCAGCTTCGAGGTTAGCAATCAGCCCCAGCATTTT. Its translation: CASSFEVSNQPQHF.